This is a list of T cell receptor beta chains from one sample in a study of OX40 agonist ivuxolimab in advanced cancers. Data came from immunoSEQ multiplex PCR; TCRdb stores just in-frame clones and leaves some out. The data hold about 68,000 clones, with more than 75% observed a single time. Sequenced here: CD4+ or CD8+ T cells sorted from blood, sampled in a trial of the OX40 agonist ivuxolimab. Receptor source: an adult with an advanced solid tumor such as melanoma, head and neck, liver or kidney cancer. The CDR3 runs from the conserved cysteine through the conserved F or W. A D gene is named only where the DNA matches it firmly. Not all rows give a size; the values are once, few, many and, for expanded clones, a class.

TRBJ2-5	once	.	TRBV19	TGTGCCAGTAAGGGCAGGAGTTACCAAGAGACCCAGTACTTC	CASKGRSYQETQYF
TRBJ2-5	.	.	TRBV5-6	TGTGCCAGCAGCTTGTATCCTAGCAGGGAGACCCAGTACTTC	CASSLYPSRETQYF
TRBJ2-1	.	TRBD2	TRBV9	TGTGCCAGCAGCGTCGTAGCGGGGGCCTACAATGAGCAGTTCTTC	CASSVVAGAYNEQFF
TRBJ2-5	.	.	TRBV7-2	TGTGCCAGCAGCTTAGCAACCCGGCTTGGGGGAGAGACCCAGTACTTC	CASSLATRLGGETQYF
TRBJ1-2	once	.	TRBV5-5	TGTGCCACCGAAAGCTCCCTTACGACTCGTGGTGGCTACACCTTC	CATESSLTTRGGYTF
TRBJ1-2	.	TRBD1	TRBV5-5	TGTGCCAGCAGCCACCGACAGGGAGACTATGGCTACACCTTC	CASSHRQGDYGYTF
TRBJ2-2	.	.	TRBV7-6	TGTGCCAGCAGCTTAGCGGGCGCGAACACCGGGGAGCTGTTTTTT	CASSLAGANTGELFF
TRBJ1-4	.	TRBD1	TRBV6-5	TGTGCCAGCAGTTACGAAGGACAGGGTGAAAAACTGTTTTTT	CASSYEGQGEKLFF
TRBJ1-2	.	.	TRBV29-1	TGCAGCGTTGGGACAGCCCCTACTCCAGCTAACTATGGCTACACCTTC	CSVGTAPTPANYGYTF
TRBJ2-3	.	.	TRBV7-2	TGTGCCAGCAGCTGGTTGGCAGGGACCCGCACAGATACGCAGTATTTT	CASSWLAGTRTDTQYF
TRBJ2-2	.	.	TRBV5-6	TGTGCCAGCAGCTTGGCCTGGGGGCAGGGCACCGGGGAGCTGTTTTTT	CASSLAWGQGTGELFF
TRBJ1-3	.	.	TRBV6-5	TGTGCCAGCAGCTTTTCGGGGAGCTCTGGAAACACCATATATTTT	CASSFSGSSGNTIYF
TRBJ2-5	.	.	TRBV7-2	TGTGCCAGCTCGGGGAGTTTCCAAGAGACCCAGTACTTC	CASSGSFQETQYF
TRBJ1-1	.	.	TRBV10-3	TGTGCCATCAGTGAGCCACGGAGGGGCACTGAAGCTTTCTTT	CAISEPRRGTEAFF
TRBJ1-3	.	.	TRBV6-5	TGTGCCAGCAGCCCCGGAGGAAACACCATATATTTT	CASSPGGNTIYF
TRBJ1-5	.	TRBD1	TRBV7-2	TGTGCCAGCAGCTTAGGGAACAGGGGCCAGCCCCAGCATTTT	CASSLGNRGQPQHF
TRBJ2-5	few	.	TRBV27	TGTGCCAGCAGTTTCCGGGGGAGGGAGACCCAGTACTTC	CASSFRGRETQYF
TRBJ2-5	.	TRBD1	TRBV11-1	TGTGCCAGCAGCTCGAGACAGGGTCCCGGGGAGACCCAGTACTTC	CASSSRQGPGETQYF
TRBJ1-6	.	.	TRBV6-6	TGTGCCAGCAGTTATTACGGAGATTCACCCCTCCACTTT	CASSYYGDSPLHF
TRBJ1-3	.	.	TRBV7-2	TGTGCCAGCAGCCGCGGGTCGACAATCTCTGGAAACACCATATATTTT	CASSRGSTISGNTIYF
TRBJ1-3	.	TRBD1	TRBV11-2	TGTGCCAGCAGCGACAGGGCCTCTGGAAACACCATATATTTT	CASSDRASGNTIYF
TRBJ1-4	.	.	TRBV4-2	TGTGCCAGCAGCCAAGATCTTAATGAGGGGGGGGGTGAAAAACTGTTTTTT	CASSQDLNEGGGEKLFF
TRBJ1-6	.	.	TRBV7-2	TGTGCCAGCAGCTTTCGGCAGGGCCATAATTCACCCCTCCACTTT	CASSFRQGHNSPLHF
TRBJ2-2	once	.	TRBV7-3	TGTGCCAGCAGCACCCCCAACACCGGGGAGCTGTTTTTT	CASSTPNTGELFF
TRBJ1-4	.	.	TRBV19	TGTGCCAGTACCTGGAAAGGGGGTGAAAAACTGTTTTTT	CASTWKGGEKLFF
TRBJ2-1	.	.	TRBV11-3	TGTGCCAGCAGCGCAACGACAATCGGGGGTAAGCAGTTCTTC	CASSATTIGGKQFF
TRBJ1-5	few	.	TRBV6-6	TGTGCCAGCAGTTACCCGCAGATTAATCAGCCCCAGCATTTT	CASSYPQINQPQHF
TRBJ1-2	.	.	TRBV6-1	TGTGCCAGCAGTGACAGGGTCCCTGGCTACACCTTC	CASSDRVPGYTF
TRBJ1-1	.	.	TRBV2	TGTGCCAGCAGTACCCAGGGGCTAAACACTGAAGCTTTCTTT	CASSTQGLNTEAFF
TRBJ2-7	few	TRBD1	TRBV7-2	TGTGCCAGCAGCGCGGGACAGGGCACGGGAGAGCAGTACTTC	CASSAGQGTGEQYF
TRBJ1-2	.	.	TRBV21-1	TGTGCCAGCAGCAAAATGGGTGGGCAGGGCGGAGGCTACACCTTC	CASSKMGGQGGGYTF
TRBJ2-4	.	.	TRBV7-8	TGTGCCAGCAGCCCTTACAGGGTCCGAGGAAACATTCAGTACTTC	CASSPYRVRGNIQYF
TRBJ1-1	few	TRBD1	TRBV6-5	TGTGCCAGCAGTGGACAGGGCGCGGGGGATATTGAAGCTTTCTTT	CASSGQGAGDIEAFF
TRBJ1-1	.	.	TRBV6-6	TGTGCCACCCAGATGAACACTGAAGCTTTCTTT	CATQMNTEAFF
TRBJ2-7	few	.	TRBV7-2	TGTGCCAGCAGCATCGACAGGAACTACGAGCAGTACTTC	CASSIDRNYEQYF
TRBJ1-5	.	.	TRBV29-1	TGCAGCGTTGGGACAGCTAGCAATCAGCCCCAGCATTTT	CSVGTASNQPQHF
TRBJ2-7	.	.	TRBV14	TGTGCCAGCAGCCAATTTTTCGGGGCCGAGCAGTACTTC	CASSQFFGAEQYF
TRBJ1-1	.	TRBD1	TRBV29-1	TGCAGCGTGGGCCCACAGGGGGCAGGCACTGAAGCTTTCTTT	CSVGPQGAGTEAFF
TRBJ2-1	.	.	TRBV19	TGTGCCAGTAGTCCCCCTTGGGCCTTTGACAATGAGCAGTTCTTC	CASSPPWAFDNEQFF
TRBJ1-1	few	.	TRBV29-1	TGCAGCGTTTATCCAACGCCGACGGCTTTCTTT	CSVYPTPTAFF
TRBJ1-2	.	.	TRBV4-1	TGCGCCAGCAGCCAAGATTACCTCTACGGCTATGGCTACACCTTC	CASSQDYLYGYGYTF
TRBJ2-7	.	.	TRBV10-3	TGTGCCATCAGTGAGACAGCCACCTACGAGCAGTACTTC	CAISETATYEQYF
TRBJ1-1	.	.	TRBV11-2	TGTGCCAGCAGCCTGAGCCTGAACACTGAAGCTTTCTTT	CASSLSLNTEAFF
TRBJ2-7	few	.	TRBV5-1	TGCGCCAGCAGCTCCCAGGGGCCCGCGTACGAGCAGTACTTC	CASSSQGPAYEQYF
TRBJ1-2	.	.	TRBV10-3	TGTGCCATCACCGTCTCCGGTTCCTATGGCTACACCTTC	CAITVSGSYGYTF
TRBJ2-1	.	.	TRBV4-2	TGTGCCAGCAGCCCGGCTCGGGGGCCAGGGGATGAGCAGTTCTTC	CASSPARGPGDEQFF
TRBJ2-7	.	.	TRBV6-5	TGTGCCACCTTCAGGGGCGAGAGGGACGAGCAGTACTTC	CATFRGERDEQYF